The 20 T cell receptor beta chains reported below all come from one sample, sequenced in a study of T cells in localized non-small cell lung cancer. Sequencing was performed with immunoSEQ multiplex PCR; in TCRdb, only in-frame clones are kept and a portion is missing. Among roughly 4,700 clones listed, around 28% were seen once. The starting material was lung tumor tissue, obtained before any cancer treatment. These receptors came from a man aged 35 to 69 with stage II lung adenocarcinoma.

This clone was recorded a few times. The CDR3 DNA reads TGTGCCAGCAGCTTAGGAGGGACTCTCTCCTACGAGCAGTACTTC. It specifies CASSLGGTLSYEQYF. The gene calls are TRBV11-3 and TRBJ2-7, with TRBD2 as a possible D gene (6 bases). The CDR3 is 15 amino acids. Trimming removed 1 base at V and 0 bases at J, with 10 bases between. The V gene's germline CDR1 is SGHNT and CDR2 YENEEA.

This sequence joins TRBV19 and TRBJ1-2, with 8 bases matching TRBD1. CDR1 is LNHDA, CDR2 SQIVND, per germline (reference sequence). Trimming removed 2 bases from V and 4 bases from J; junction bases left unmatched: 6. The CDR3 totals 15 residues. CDR3 amino acids: CASSIWRDRLYGYTF. In nucleotides, the CDR3 is TGTGCCAGTAGTATATGGCGGGACAGGCTCTATGGCTACACCTTC.

This clone was observed a handful of times. The J gene is TRBJ1-3, the V gene TRBV11-3; D ambiguous. Trimming stripped 3 bases from V and 0 bases from J, with 9 bases between. CDR3 length equals 15 residues. Germline CDR1 and CDR2: SGHNT and YENEEA. CDR3 DNA: TGTGCCAGCAGCTTGGTTTCAGTCTCTGGAAACACCATATATTTT. It codes for CASSLVSVSGNTIYF.

This clone is labeled as medium-sized. The chain links TRBV6-8 to TRBJ2-7; maybe TRBD1 (7 bases). The CDR3 runs to 15 residues. Germline-derived CDR1 and CDR2 are MNHGY and SAAAGT. V was shortened by 6 bases and J by 0 bases, with 15 bases between the two germline ends. In DNA form, the CDR3 reads TGTGCCAGCAGCCACGGAGGGGGCAGCTCCTACGAGCAGTACTTC. Translated: CASSHGGGSSYEQYF.

CDR3: CASSQGAWETQYF. In DNA form, the CDR3 reads TGCGCCAGCAGTCAGGGGGCTTGGGAGACCCAGTACTTC. The rearrangement links TRBV23-1 to TRBJ2-5; the D gene is possibly TRBD1 (6 bases). TRBV23-1 is an ORF; its function is uncertain. Deletions cut 3 bases from V and 5 bases from J, with 10 bases between. This CDR3 is built from 13 residues.

The rearrangement joins TRBV15 to TRBJ1-2; 8 nucleotides match TRBD1. This CDR3 spans 14 amino acids. Germline lookup yields CDR1 LNHNV and CDR2 YYDKDF (reference sequence). Trimming took 1 base from V and 2 from J; bases not matched to a gene: 0. In DNA form, the CDR3 reads TGTGCCACCAGCAGAGGGACAGGGAACTATGGCTACACCTTC. This sequence encodes CATSRGTGNYGYTF.

This clone is a singleton in its sample. Germline is not matched at one junction end, which may reflect a read error. The chain links TRBV28 to TRBJ1-1, with D possibly matching TRBD1 (6 bases). The CDR3 loop spans 14 amino acids. CDR1 is MDHEN, CDR2 SYDVKM, per germline. The CDR3 DNA follows: TGTGCCAGCGCACCTTGGCAGGGGACAAGCAGGGCTTTTTTT. Translating gives CASAPWQGTSRAFF.

This clone was recorded a few times. This chain's CDR3 is CASSLASKGATSRGYTF. CDR3 DNA sequence: TGTGCCAGCAGCTTGGCCTCCAAGGGGGCGACGTCGCGGGGCTACACCTTC. The chain has TRBV11-3 and TRBJ1-2; 7 nucleotides agree with TRBD1. With V trimmed by 3 bases and J by 8 bases, 18 bases remained unmatched. From germline, CDR1 is SGHNT and CDR2 YENEEA. The CDR3 extends over 17 amino acids.

The sample holds one count of this clone. The chain combines TRBV11-3 with TRBJ2-7, with 9 bases aligning to TRBD2. The germline CDR1 and CDR2 sequences are SGHNT and YENEEA. The junction had 7 bases not matched to a gene; V was cut back by 5 bases and J by 2 bases. CDR3 size: 15 residues. CDR3 bases: TGTGCCAGCAGCAGTGGACTAGCGAAAACCTACGAGCAGTACTTC. Translating gives CASSSGLAKTYEQYF.

The chain uses TRBV5-1 and TRBJ2-1, with D perhaps being TRBD1 or TRBD2 (5 bases each). V was shortened by 6 bases and J by 6 bases, with 16 bases between the two germline ends. The CDR3 length is 14 residues. Germline V CDR1 and CDR2: SGHRS, YFSETQ. CDR3 coding DNA: TGCGCCAGCATTCGAGAGGGGATGGGCAATGAGCAGTTCTTC. Translation gives CASIREGMGNEQFF.

The chain couples TRBV30 to TRBJ2-7, with TRBD1 matching 8 bases. CDR3 length equals 23 residues. V shed 5 bases, J shed 2 bases, and the junction held 35 bases outside the gene matches. Germline-derived CDR1 and CDR2 are GTSNPN and SVGIG (reference sequence). As DNA, the CDR3 is TGTGCCTGGGGGCCCCCGGGACAGGATCGCGGCGGCCGGCGCCCAAGGGGGACCTACGAGCAGTACTTC. Translating gives CAWGPPGQDRGGRRPRGTYEQYF.

The rearrangement uses TRBV11-3 and TRBJ2-1; 8 bases are a match to TRBD2. The length of the CDR3 is 18 residues. Germline CDR1 SGHNT, CDR2 YENEEA. Germline trimming cut 5 bases from V and 7 bases from J; bases unmatched to any gene: 19. CDR3 amino acids: CASSLTPMASGPPNEQFF. The DNA for the CDR3 is TGTGCCAGCAGCCTAACCCCCATGGCTAGCGGGCCTCCGAATGAGCAGTTCTTC.

The rearrangement uses TRBV5-1 and TRBJ1-1; D ambiguous. Per the germline V gene, CDR1 is SGHRS and CDR2 is YFSETQ. CDR3 size: 16 residues. Trimming stripped 3 bases from V and 5 bases from J, with 20 bases between. CDR3 protein: CASSYARGSQSTEAFF. In nucleotides, the CDR3 is TGCGCCAGCAGCTACGCCCGTGGCAGCCAGAGTACTGAAGCTTTCTTT.

The rearrangement joins TRBV19 to TRBJ2-4; D gene ambiguous. This CDR3 is built from 16 residues. V was pared by 1 base and J by 0 bases, with 10 bases between. Germline CDR1 and CDR2: LNHDA and SQIVND (reference sequence). The DNA of the CDR3 is TGTGCCAGTAGTATAGGTCCCAATTTAGCCAAAAACATTCAGTACTTC. Translated: CASSIGPNLAKNIQYF. Filled out from reference TRBV19 and TRBJ2-4, the complete variable domain reads DGGITQSPKYLFRKEGQNVTLSCEQNLNHDAMYWYRQDPGQGLRLIYYSQIVNDFQKGDIAEGYSVSREKKESFPLTVTSAQKNPTAFYLCASSIGPNLAKNIQYFGAGTRLSVL.

The V and J genes are TRBV5-1 and TRBJ1-1, with D hard to call. Per the germline V gene, CDR1 is SGHRS and CDR2 is YFSETQ. Trimming shortened V by 0 bases and J by 4 bases, and 16 bases separated the two germline ends. The CDR3 runs 16 residues. CDR3 nucleotide sequence: TGCGCCAGCAGCTTGGCCGGCGAGGGAATGACCACTGAAGCTTTCTTT. Translated: CASSLAGEGMTTEAFF.

The CDR3 DNA reads as TGTGCTAGTGGTTTGGGGGACAGCTACAATGAGCAGTTCTTC. Encoded protein: CASGLGDSYNEQFF. The chain joins TRBV12-5 to TRBJ2-1; 7 bases map to TRBD1. This CDR3 has 14 amino acids. Germline CDR1 is LGHNT and CDR2 is FRNRAP. Trimming took 1 base from V and 3 from J; bases not matched to a gene: 0.

This clone occurred a few times. Additional DNA sequences in this sample encode the identical CDR3. The gene calls are TRBV28 and TRBJ1-5; 7 bases are a match to TRBD1. V gave up 6 bases and J gave up 3 bases; unmatched junction bases: 2. The CDR3 consists of 13 residues. Germline V gene data show CDR1 as MDHEN and CDR2 as SYDVKM. DNA for the CDR3: TGTGCCAGCAGACAGGGGAACAATCAGCCCCAGCATTTT. It codes for CASRQGNNQPQHF.

This sequence joins TRBV14 and TRBJ1-2, with D unclear. The CDR3 is 17 residues long. V was clipped by 1 base and J by 5 bases, with 20 bases between them. Per germline, CDR1 SGHDN and CDR2 FVKESK. In DNA form, the CDR3 reads TGTGCCAGCAGCCAAGGAACCGGGCCCCCATTGGCTTATGGCTACACCTTC. Amino acid sequence: CASSQGTGPPLAYGYTF.

The chain has TRBV14 and TRBJ2-1, with TRBD2 identical over 9 bases. The CDR3 runs to 15 residues. Germline CDR1 and CDR2: SGHDN and FVKESK. V trimming: 4 bases; J trimming: 9 bases; junction bases outside the gene matches: 10. The CDR3 region is CASSLSAGGGGEQFF. CDR3 coding DNA: TGTGCCAGCAGCCTCTCCGCGGGAGGGGGCGGTGAGCAGTTCTTC.

The CDR3 reads CASGSGATNEKLFF. The CDR3 region has the DNA TGTGCCAGCGGGTCGGGGGCCACTAATGAAAAACTGTTTTTT. The chain couples TRBV11-1 to TRBJ1-4; the D gene is possibly TRBD1 (6 bases). Trimming shortened V by 8 bases and J by 2 bases, and 12 bases separated the two germline ends. This CDR3 is 14 amino acids long. From germline, CDR1 is SGHAT and CDR2 FQDESV (reference sequence).